The rows below give T cell receptor beta chains drawn from one sample of a study of shared clonotypes between healthy human individuals. Repertoires were generated with immunoSEQ multiplex PCR, while TCRdb's copy carries only in-frame clones and drops some. The table records 950,000 to 1,300,000 clones, approximately 76% of them present only once. The sample comprised memory CD4+ T cells sorted from blood. Receptors originate from a man aged 18-30 years in good health. Each CDR3 is given with its conserved first and last residue. A D gene is named only where the DNA matches it firmly. For some rows the clone size is stated as once, few or many, or as a class when expanded; others skip it.

size: -
J: TRBJ1-6
V: TRBV30
D: -
DNA: TGTGCCTGGAGATTACAGGGTAGCACCTATAATTCACCCCTCCACTTT
CDR3: CAWRLQGSTYNSPLHF

size: -
J: TRBJ2-1
V: TRBV6-6
D: -
DNA: TGTGCCAGCAGGTCCGGGGGAAGCTACAATGAGCAGTTCTTC
CDR3: CASRSGGSYNEQFF

size: -
J: TRBJ1-1
V: TRBV7-6
D: -
DNA: TGTGCCAGCAGCCGCCTCTTGGCAGGGCTCACTGAAGCTTTCTTT
CDR3: CASSRLLAGLTEAFF

size: -
J: TRBJ2-4
V: TRBV29-1
D: TRBD1
DNA: TGCAGCGTTCTTTCTGGGACAGGGAAAAACATTCAGTACTTC
CDR3: CSVLSGTGKNIQYF

size: -
J: TRBJ2-7
V: TRBV30
D: TRBD2
DNA: TGTGCCTGGATGCCACAGGGGAGCGGGGGGGCCTACGAGCAGTACTTC
CDR3: CAWMPQGSGGAYEQYF

size: -
J: TRBJ2-3
V: TRBV21-1
D: -
DNA: TGTGCCAGCAGCAAAGCCGGACTAGGGGACACAGATACGCAGTATTTT
CDR3: CASSKAGLGDTDTQYF

size: -
J: TRBJ2-1
V: TRBV11-3
D: TRBD2
DNA: TGTGCCAGCAGCTCACTAAGCGGGGGGGCCGATAGTGAGCAGTTCTTC
CDR3: CASSSLSGGADSEQFF

size: -
J: TRBJ1-2
V: TRBV2
D: TRBD1
DNA: TGTGCCAGCAGACTTGACAGGGGTGGCTACACCTTC
CDR3: CASRLDRGGYTF

size: -
J: TRBJ1-5
V: TRBV19
D: -
DNA: TGTGCCACCTCTGGACGGTCGTATAGCAATCAGCCCCAGCATTTT
CDR3: CATSGRSYSNQPQHF

size: -
J: TRBJ1-1
V: TRBV28
D: -
DNA: TGTGCCGGCGGACAGAATGGGGGACTGAGATCTGAAGCTTTCTTT
CDR3: CAGGQNGGLRSEAFF

size: once
J: TRBJ2-2
V: TRBV5-1
D: -
DNA: TGCGCCAGCAGCTTAGCGAGTTCCTCCCTGGTGCTGTTTTTT
CDR3: CASSLASSSLVLFF

size: -
J: TRBJ2-7
V: TRBV18
D: -
DNA: TGTGCCAGCTCACGATCAGCCTCCTACGAGCAGTACTTC
CDR3: CASSRSASYEQYF

size: -
J: TRBJ1-3
V: TRBV29-1
D: -
DNA: TGCAGCGTTGGCTCCGGAACGACTGGAAACACCATATATTTT
CDR3: CSVGSGTTGNTIYF

size: -
J: TRBJ2-5
V: TRBV19
D: TRBD1
DNA: TGTGCCAGTAGTACGGACAGGGGGTACCTATCGTCCCAGTACTTC
CDR3: CASSTDRGYLSSQYF

size: -
J: TRBJ1-2
V: TRBV19
D: -
DNA: TGTGCCAGTAGTATCCATGCATACTATGGCTACACCTTC
CDR3: CASSIHAYYGYTF

size: few
J: TRBJ2-4
V: TRBV2
D: -
DNA: TGTGCCAGCACCAGAGGGGGGGCTGGAGACATTCAGTACTTC
CDR3: CASTRGGAGDIQYF

size: -
J: TRBJ2-3
V: TRBV10-3
D: -
DNA: TGTGCCATCTTGAGGGATTCCACAGATACGCAGTATTTT
CDR3: CAILRDSTDTQYF

size: -
J: TRBJ1-2
V: TRBV6-1
D: -
DNA: TGTGCCAGCATCCTAGGTGTGGAGGGGTCGGGAGGCTACACCTTC
CDR3: CASILGVEGSGGYTF

size: -
J: TRBJ2-3
V: TRBV6-1
D: -
DNA: TGTGCCAGCAGCGCCGAGGGGCGGACAGATACGCAGTATTTT
CDR3: CASSAEGRTDTQYF

size: -
J: TRBJ1-2
V: TRBV10-3
D: -
DNA: TGTGCCATCAGTGAAAGGGGGGCAGGGGATGGCTACACCTTC
CDR3: CAISERGAGDGYTF

size: -
J: TRBJ1-2
V: TRBV30
D: TRBD1
DNA: TGTGCCTGGAACGGTTACTTGGACAGGGGGCGCGAGAACTATGGCTACACCTTC
CDR3: CAWNGYLDRGRENYGYTF

size: -
J: TRBJ2-7
V: TRBV28
D: -
DNA: TGTGCCAGCAGCTCAAGCAGGGGTGATACCTACGAGCAGTACTTC
CDR3: CASSSSRGDTYEQYF

size: -
J: TRBJ1-3
V: TRBV19
D: -
DNA: TGTGCCAGTAGTTCGACAGGACTAAACACCATATATTTT
CDR3: CASSSTGLNTIYF

size: -
J: TRBJ2-2
V: TRBV7-3
D: -
DNA: TGTGCCAGCAGCTCCTCTAGTGCCGGGGAGCTGTTTTTT
CDR3: CASSSSSAGELFF

size: -
J: TRBJ2-5
V: TRBV5-1
D: TRBD1
DNA: TGCGCCAGCAGACAGAGACAGGGGAGAGAAGAGACCCAGTACTTC
CDR3: CASRQRQGREETQYF

size: few
J: TRBJ2-7
V: TRBV18
D: TRBD1
DNA: TGTGCCAGCTCACGGGCAGGGGGCTACGAGCAGTACTTC
CDR3: CASSRAGGYEQYF

size: -
J: TRBJ1-1
V: TRBV29-1
D: -
DNA: TGCAGCGCCCGGGACCTCACTGAAGCTTTCTTT
CDR3: CSARDLTEAFF

size: -
J: TRBJ1-4
V: TRBV5-1
D: -
DNA: TGCGCCAGCAGCTTGGCTGGGGGAGGCAATGAAAAACTGTTTTTT
CDR3: CASSLAGGGNEKLFF

size: -
J: TRBJ2-7
V: TRBV6-6
D: TRBD1
DNA: TGTGCCAGCACACCCTGGACAGGAGTCTTAGGGGAGCAGTACTTC
CDR3: CASTPWTGVLGEQYF

size: -
J: TRBJ2-1
V: TRBV6-1
D: -
DNA: TGTGCCAGCATAGGGGCGGGATCCTACAATGAGCAGTTCTTC
CDR3: CASIGAGSYNEQFF

size: -
J: TRBJ2-5
V: TRBV5-8
D: -
DNA: TGTGCCAGCAGCTTGGAACCAGGGAGAACAGAGACCCAGTACTTC
CDR3: CASSLEPGRTETQYF

size: -
J: TRBJ2-2
V: TRBV6-1
D: -
DNA: TGTGCCAGCAGCCAAATCCCAGGGGCCACCGGGGAGCTGTTTTTT
CDR3: CASSQIPGATGELFF

size: few
J: TRBJ2-2
V: TRBV2
D: TRBD2
DNA: TGTGCCAGCAGCCCCAATAGCGGGAGCCCAACCACCGGGGAGCTGTTTTTT
CDR3: CASSPNSGSPTTGELFF

size: -
J: TRBJ2-1
V: TRBV10-3
D: -
DNA: TGTGCCATGGCGGACGGTTCCTACAATGAGCAGTTCTTC
CDR3: CAMADGSYNEQFF

size: -
J: TRBJ2-4
V: TRBV4-2
D: -
DNA: TGTGCCAGCAGCCAGTACAATAACGCCAAAAACATTCAGTACTTC
CDR3: CASSQYNNAKNIQYF

size: -
J: TRBJ1-3
V: TRBV29-1
D: -
DNA: TGCAGCGTTCACGGGAGCGATGGAAACACCATATATTTT
CDR3: CSVHGSDGNTIYF

size: -
J: TRBJ2-1
V: TRBV28
D: -
DNA: TGTGCCAGCAGTCTCGGCCTCGGAGATGAGCAGTTCTTC
CDR3: CASSLGLGDEQFF

size: -
J: TRBJ2-1
V: TRBV7-2
D: TRBD2
DNA: TGTGCCAGCAGCTTAGTGGGACTAGCGAATGAGCAGTTCTTC
CDR3: CASSLVGLANEQFF

size: -
J: TRBJ2-3
V: TRBV30
D: TRBD2
DNA: TGTGCCTGGAGTCCTAGACTAGCGGGTCTAGATACGCAGTATTTT
CDR3: CAWSPRLAGLDTQYF

size: few
J: TRBJ2-1
V: TRBV19
D: TRBD1
DNA: TGTGCCAGTAGTATGGCCCAGGGGGCATGGAATGAGCAGTTCTTC
CDR3: CASSMAQGAWNEQFF